Listed here are 14 T cell receptor beta chains from one sample, sequenced in a study of blood T cell repertoires in COVID-19. Here immunoSEQ multiplex PCR was the method, and the copy in TCRdb shows in-frame clones only, minus some. The profile shows around 250,000 clones, more than 85% of them singletons. Sequencing was carried out using peripheral blood. These receptors came from a woman in her 70s with active or convalescent COVID-19.

The CDR3 coding sequence is TGTGCCAGCAGTTCCTCGGACAGGAGTGGCTACACCTTC. It encodes CASSSSDRSGYTF. V and J are TRBV27 and TRBJ1-2; 7 nucleotides agree with TRBD1. The trim removed 4 bases at V and 7 bases at J, leaving 6 bases unmatched. The germline gives CDR1 MNHEY, CDR2 SMNVEV (reference sequence). CDR3 length equals 13 residues.

The chain joins TRBV11-2 to TRBJ1-1; D might be TRBD1 (5 bases). V dropped 3 bases and J dropped 0 bases, with 11 bases sitting between them. The CDR3 spans 15 residues. Germline CDR1 SGHAT, CDR2 FQNNGV. CDR3 nucleotides: TGTGCCAGCAGCTTTACGGACACCATGAACACTGAAGCTTTCTTT. This sequence encodes CASSFTDTMNTEAFF.

V and J are TRBV10-3 and TRBJ1-1, with a weak D call TRBD1 (6 bases). The CDR3 spans 12 residues. Germline-derived CDR1 and CDR2 are ENHRY and SYGVKD. Trimming took 6 bases from V and 4 from J, leaving 9 bases between them. CDR3 sequence: CAISQGSTEAFF. In DNA, the CDR3 is TGTGCCATCAGCCAGGGGAGCACTGAAGCTTTCTTT.

The V gene is TRBV5-1, the J gene TRBJ1-6; 7 bases are a match to TRBD1. The CDR3 spans 16 residues. The V segment lost 0 bases and the J segment 5 bases; nucleotides outside the gene matches: 5. CDR1 is SGHRS and CDR2 is YFSETQ in the germline V gene. The CDR3 loop reads CASSLEGTANNSPLHF. CDR3 sequence (DNA): TGCGCCAGCAGCTTGGAAGGGACAGCTAATAATTCACCCCTCCACTTT.

CDR3 bases: TGTGCCAGCAGCCCCGGGGGGGGACAGCGGAATACTAACTATGGCTACACCTTC. This gives the protein CASSPGGGQRNTNYGYTF. The J gene is TRBJ1-2, the V gene TRBV5-4; 7 bases match TRBD1. The germline CDR1 and CDR2 sequences are SGHNT and YYREEE (reference sequence). The CDR3 is made up of 18 amino acids. The ends lost 4 bases at V and 0 bases at J; junction bases unmatched: 15.

The rearrangement joins TRBV24-1 to TRBJ1-1; 7 bases are shared with TRBD1. The V gene's germline CDR1 is KGHDR and CDR2 SFDVKD. The V segment lost 5 bases and the J segment 3 bases; nucleotides outside the gene matches: 8. The CDR3 runs to 15 residues. The CDR3 DNA is TGTGCCACCAGTGGCTACAGGGGAGCGGACACTGAAGCTTTCTTT. This gives the protein CATSGYRGADTEAFF.

The CDR3 sequence: CASSIGRNSNQPQHF. CDR3 bases: TGTGCCAGTAGTATAGGGAGGAATAGCAATCAGCCCCAGCATTTT. The chain carries TRBV19 and TRBJ1-5; D call uncertain. CDR3 length: 15 residues. With 1 base removed from V and 0 bases from J, the gap between germline ends came to 7 bases. CDR1 is LNHDA and CDR2 is SQIVND in the germline V gene (reference sequence).

This clone has a handful of counts. The rearrangement links TRBV12-3 or TRBV12-4 to TRBJ1-2, with unresolved D. V lost 1 base and J lost 8, with 8 bases in between. The CDR3 is 12 residues long. The CDR3 is CASSLGGQGYTF. The CDR3 DNA is TGTGCCAGCAGTTTAGGAGGGCAGGGCTACACCTTC.

This clone was detected only a few times. This chain links TRBV6-5 with TRBJ1-2; D may be TRBD1 (6 bases). Germline V gene lookup returns CDR1 MNHEY and CDR2 SVGAGI. The CDR3 spans 13 residues. V was trimmed by 9 bases and J by 4 bases, leaving 15 bases between them. In DNA form, the CDR3 reads TGTGCCAGTGGACAGCCTGGGACCTATGGCTACACCTTC. As protein: CASGQPGTYGYTF.

The chain recombines TRBV10-2 with TRBJ2-1; 7 bases map to TRBD1. J lost 10 bases, V lost 6 bases, and 9 bases had no gene match. CDR3 size: 13 residues. Germline values: CDR1 WSHSY, CDR2 SAAADI. The CDR3 DNA follows: TGCGCCAGCAGGGGAGAGGGGGCGGTCGAGCAGTTCTTC. Translation: CASRGEGAVEQFF.

The V and J genes are TRBV6-5 and TRBJ1-2, with D tentatively TRBD1 (5 bases). There are 14 residues in the CDR3. V was shortened by 6 bases and J by 4 bases, with 15 bases between the two germline ends. Per germline, CDR1 MNHEY and CDR2 SVGAGI. The CDR3 nucleotides read TGTGCCAGCAGGGACCAGACAGTTCTCTATGGCTACACCTTC. It specifies CASRDQTVLYGYTF.

The chain uses TRBV20-1 and TRBJ1-2; the D gene is possibly TRBD1 (6 bases). V was clipped by 3 bases and J by 4 bases, with 12 bases between them. Germline V CDR1 and CDR2: DFQATT, SNEGSKA (reference sequence). The CDR3 extends over 13 amino acids. Here the CDR3 DNA reads TGCAGTGCTAGTCGGGAAGGGGGCTATGGCTACACCTTC. It translates to CSASREGGYGYTF.

This chain uses TRBV6-2 or TRBV6-3 with TRBJ1-1; no clear D. Germline V gives CDR1 MNHEY, CDR2 SVGEGT. This CDR3 contains 14 residues. Trimming shortened V by 4 bases and J by 0 bases, and 9 bases separated the two germline ends. The CDR3 here is CASSSQLMNTEAFF. CDR3 in DNA: TGTGCCAGCAGTTCACAGCTCATGAACACTGAAGCTTTCTTT.

This chain uses TRBV6-5 with TRBJ1-2; D not certain. V lost 0 bases and J 8 bases, leaving 16 bases between the germline ends. The CDR3 has 15 amino acids. Looked up from germline, CDR1 is MNHEY and CDR2 is SVGAGI. This chain's CDR3 is CASSYSNERGRGYTF. The CDR3 DNA reads as TGTGCCAGCAGTTACTCGAACGAACGGGGTCGCGGCTACACCTTC.